The T cell receptor beta chain described here comes from a study of blood T cell repertoires in COVID-19. V lost 3 bases and J 1 base, leaving 6 bases between the germline ends. The CDR3 runs 13 residues. Per germline, CDR1 MNHNS and CDR2 SASEGT. TCRdb's table, derived via immunoSEQ multiplex PCR, lists solely in-frame clones and lacks some. The sample has some 70,000 clones, roughly 80% seen once. This clone was detected a few times. The chain recombines TRBV6-1 with TRBJ1-1, with D perhaps matching TRBD1 (5 bases). What was sequenced was peripheral blood. The receptor was isolated from a man aged 50 to 59 with COVID-19, enrolled during active disease. The CDR3: CASSDRENTEAFF. The CDR3 DNA reads as TGTGCCAGCAGTGACAGGGAGAACACTGAAGCTTTCTTT.